The present TCR beta chain was sequenced within a study of blood T cell repertoires in COVID-19. Whole-study context: Sites in the United States, Italy and Spain provided acute and convalescent COVID-19 samples. The cDNA or gDNA used as material had been derived from T cells, B-cell-depleted T cells, or PBMCs.

Clones were sequenced by immunoSEQ multiplex PCR, and TCRdb holds only the in-frame ones, with some missing. Here the sample spans approximately 230,000 clones, 70% to 85% being singletons. Germline CDR1 and CDR2: SGHNT and YYREEE (reference sequence). This CDR3 has 16 amino acids. V was trimmed by 0 bases and J by 8 bases, leaving 15 bases between them. This clone occurred once. The sequenced sample was peripheral blood. This clonotype originated in a man older than 75 with acute or convalescent COVID-19. V and J are TRBV5-4 and TRBJ1-6; a weak D match, TRBD1 (6 bases). CDR3 sequence reads: CASSLGTSGGHSPLHF. DNA for the CDR3: TGTGCCAGCAGCTTGGGGACCTCGGGGGGCCATTCACCCCTCCACTTT.